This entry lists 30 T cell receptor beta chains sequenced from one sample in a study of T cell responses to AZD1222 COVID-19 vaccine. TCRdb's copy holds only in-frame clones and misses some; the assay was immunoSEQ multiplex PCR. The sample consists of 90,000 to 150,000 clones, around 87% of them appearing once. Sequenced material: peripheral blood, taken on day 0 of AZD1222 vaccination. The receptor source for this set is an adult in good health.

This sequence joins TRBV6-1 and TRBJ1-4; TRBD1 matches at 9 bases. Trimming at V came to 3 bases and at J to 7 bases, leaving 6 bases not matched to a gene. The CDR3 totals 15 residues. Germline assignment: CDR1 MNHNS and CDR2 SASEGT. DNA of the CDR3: TGTGCCAGCAGTGAGGAGACAGGGGGTCTTGAAAAACTGTTTTTT. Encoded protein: CASSEETGGLEKLFF.

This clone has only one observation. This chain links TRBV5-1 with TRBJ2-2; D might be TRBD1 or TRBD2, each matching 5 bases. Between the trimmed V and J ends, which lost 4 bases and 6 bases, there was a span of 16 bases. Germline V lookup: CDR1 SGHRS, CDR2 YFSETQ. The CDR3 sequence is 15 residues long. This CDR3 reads CASSRIGGGPGELFF. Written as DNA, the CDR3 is TGCGCCAGCAGCCGGATTGGTGGGGGTCCCGGGGAGCTGTTTTTT.

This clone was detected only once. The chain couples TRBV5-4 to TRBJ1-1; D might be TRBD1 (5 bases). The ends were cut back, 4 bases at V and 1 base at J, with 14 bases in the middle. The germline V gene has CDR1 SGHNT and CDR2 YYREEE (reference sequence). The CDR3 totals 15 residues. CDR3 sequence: CASSRPGGENTEAFF. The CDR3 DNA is TGTGCCAGCAGCAGGCCCGGGGGGGAGAACACTGAAGCTTTCTTT. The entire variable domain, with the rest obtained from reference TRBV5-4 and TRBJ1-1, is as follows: ETGVTQSPTHLIKTRGQQVTLRCSSQSGHNTVSWYQQALGQGPQFIFQYYREEENGRGNFPPRFSGLQFPNYSSELNVNALELDDSALYLCASSRPGGENTEAFFGQGTRLTVV.

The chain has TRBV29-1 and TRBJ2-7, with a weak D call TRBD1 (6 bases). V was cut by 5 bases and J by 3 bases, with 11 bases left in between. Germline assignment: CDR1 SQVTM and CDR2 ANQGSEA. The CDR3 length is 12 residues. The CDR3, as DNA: TGCAGCGTTAGACAGGCCGACTACGAGCAGTACTTC. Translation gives CSVRQADYEQYF.

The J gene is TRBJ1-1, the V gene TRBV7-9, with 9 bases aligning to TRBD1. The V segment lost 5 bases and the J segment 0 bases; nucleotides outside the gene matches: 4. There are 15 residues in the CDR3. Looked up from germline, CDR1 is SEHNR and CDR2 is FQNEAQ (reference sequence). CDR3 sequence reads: CASSPGQGMNTEAFF. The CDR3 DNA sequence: TGTGCCAGCAGCCCAGGACAGGGGATGAACACTGAAGCTTTCTTT. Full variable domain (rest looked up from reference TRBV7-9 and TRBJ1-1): DTGVSQNPRHKITKRGQNVTFRCDPISEHNRLYWYRQTLGQGPEFLTYFQNEAQLEKSRLLSDRFSAERPKGSFSTLEIQRTEQGDSAMYLCASSPGQGMNTEAFFGQGTRLTVV.

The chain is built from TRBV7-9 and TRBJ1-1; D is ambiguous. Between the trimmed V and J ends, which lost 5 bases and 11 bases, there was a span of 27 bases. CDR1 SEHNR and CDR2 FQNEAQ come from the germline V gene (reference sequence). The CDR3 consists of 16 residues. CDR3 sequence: CASSPTNSPQAVQAFF. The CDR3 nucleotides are TGTGCCAGCAGCCCGACGAACTCCCCCCAGGCGGTTCAGGCTTTCTTT.

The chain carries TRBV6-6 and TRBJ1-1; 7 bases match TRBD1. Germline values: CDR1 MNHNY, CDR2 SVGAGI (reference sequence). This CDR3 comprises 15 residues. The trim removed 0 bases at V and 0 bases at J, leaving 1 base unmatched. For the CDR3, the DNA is TGTGCCAGCAGTTACTCCAGGGGGATGAACACTGAAGCTTTCTTT. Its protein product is CASSYSRGMNTEAFF.

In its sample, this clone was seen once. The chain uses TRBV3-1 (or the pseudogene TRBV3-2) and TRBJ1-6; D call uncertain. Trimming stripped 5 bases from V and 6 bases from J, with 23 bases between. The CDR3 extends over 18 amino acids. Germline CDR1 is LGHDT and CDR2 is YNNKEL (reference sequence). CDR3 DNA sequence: TGTGCCAGCAGCGGCCGACATCCCATTTCATACTCTAATTCACCCCTCCACTTT. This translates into CASSGRHPISYSNSPLHF.

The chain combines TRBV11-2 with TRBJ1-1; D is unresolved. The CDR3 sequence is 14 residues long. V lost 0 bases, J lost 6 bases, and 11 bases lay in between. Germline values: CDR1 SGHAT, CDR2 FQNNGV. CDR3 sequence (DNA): TGTGCCAGCAGCTTAGAAGTCCCTGGGGCTGAAGCTTTCTTT. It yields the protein CASSLEVPGAEAFF.

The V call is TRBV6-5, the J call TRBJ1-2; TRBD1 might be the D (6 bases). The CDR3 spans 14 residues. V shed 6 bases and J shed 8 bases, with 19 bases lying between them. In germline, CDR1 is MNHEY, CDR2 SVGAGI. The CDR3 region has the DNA TGTGCCAGCAGCCGGGACAATCTCGTGGGGGGCTACACCTTC. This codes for CASSRDNLVGGYTF.

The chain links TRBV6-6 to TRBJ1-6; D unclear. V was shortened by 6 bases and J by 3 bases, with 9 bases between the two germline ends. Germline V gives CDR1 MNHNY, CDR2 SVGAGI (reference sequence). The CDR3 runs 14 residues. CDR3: CASRDTGYNSPLHF. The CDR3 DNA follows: TGTGCCAGCAGGGATACCGGCTATAATTCACCCCTCCACTTT.

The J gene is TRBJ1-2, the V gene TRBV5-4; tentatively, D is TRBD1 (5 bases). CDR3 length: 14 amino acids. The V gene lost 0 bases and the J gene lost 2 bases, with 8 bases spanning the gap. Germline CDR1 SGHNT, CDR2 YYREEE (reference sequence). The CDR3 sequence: CASSLVGGNYGYTF. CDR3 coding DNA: TGTGCCAGCAGCTTGGTCGGGGGAAACTATGGCTACACCTTC.

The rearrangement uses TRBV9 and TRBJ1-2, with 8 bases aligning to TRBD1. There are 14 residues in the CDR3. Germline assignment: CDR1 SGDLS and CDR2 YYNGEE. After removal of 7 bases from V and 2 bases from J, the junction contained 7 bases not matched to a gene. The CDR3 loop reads CASVSGGSNYGYTF. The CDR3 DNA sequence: TGTGCCAGCGTGTCAGGGGGCTCCAACTATGGCTACACCTTC.

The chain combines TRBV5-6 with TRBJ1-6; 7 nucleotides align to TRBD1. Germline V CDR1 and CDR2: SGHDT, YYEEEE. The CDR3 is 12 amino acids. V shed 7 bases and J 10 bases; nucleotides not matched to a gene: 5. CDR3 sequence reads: CASSQGYSPLHF. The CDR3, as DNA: TGTGCCAGCTCACAGGGGTACTCACCCCTCCACTTT.

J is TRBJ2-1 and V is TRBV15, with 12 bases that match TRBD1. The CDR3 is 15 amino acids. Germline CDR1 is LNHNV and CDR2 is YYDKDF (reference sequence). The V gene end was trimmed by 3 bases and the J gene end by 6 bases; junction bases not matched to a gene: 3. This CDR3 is CATSSRDRGRNEQFF. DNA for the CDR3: TGTGCCACCAGCAGTCGGGACAGGGGGCGCAATGAGCAGTTCTTC.

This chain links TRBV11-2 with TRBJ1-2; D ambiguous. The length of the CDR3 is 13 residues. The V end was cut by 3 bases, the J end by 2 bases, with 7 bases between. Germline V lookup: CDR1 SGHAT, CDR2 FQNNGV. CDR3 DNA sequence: TGTGCCAGCAGCTTCGAAGGGAACTATGGCTACACCTTC. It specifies CASSFEGNYGYTF. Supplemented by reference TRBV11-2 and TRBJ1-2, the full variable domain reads EAGVAQSPRYKIIEKRQSVAFWCNPISGHATLYWYQQILGQGPKLLIQFQNNGVVDDSQLPKDRFSAERLKGVDSTLKIQPAKLEDSAVYLCASSFEGNYGYTFGSGTRLTVV.

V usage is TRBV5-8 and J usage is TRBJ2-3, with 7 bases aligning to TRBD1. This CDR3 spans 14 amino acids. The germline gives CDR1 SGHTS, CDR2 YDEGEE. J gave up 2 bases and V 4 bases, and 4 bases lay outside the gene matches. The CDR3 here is CASSLGQVTDTQYF. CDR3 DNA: TGTGCCAGCAGCCTTGGACAGGTCACAGATACGCAGTATTTT.

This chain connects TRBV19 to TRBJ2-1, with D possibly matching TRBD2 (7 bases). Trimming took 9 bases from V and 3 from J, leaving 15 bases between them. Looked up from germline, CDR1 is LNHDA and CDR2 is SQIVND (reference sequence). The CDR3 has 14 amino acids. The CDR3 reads CASKRGGNYNEQFF. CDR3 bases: TGTGCCAGCAAAAGGGGGGGCAACTACAATGAGCAGTTCTTC.

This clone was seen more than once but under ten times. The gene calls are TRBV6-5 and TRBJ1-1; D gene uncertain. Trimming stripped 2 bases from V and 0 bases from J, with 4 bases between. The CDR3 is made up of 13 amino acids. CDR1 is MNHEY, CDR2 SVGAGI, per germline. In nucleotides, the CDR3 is TGTGCCAGCAGTTACAAGATGAACACTGAAGCTTTCTTT. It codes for CASSYKMNTEAFF.

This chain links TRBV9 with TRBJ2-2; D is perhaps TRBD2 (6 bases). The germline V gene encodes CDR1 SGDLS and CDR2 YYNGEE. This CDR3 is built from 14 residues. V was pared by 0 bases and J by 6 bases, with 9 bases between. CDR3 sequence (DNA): TGTGCCAGCAGCGTAGATGGGGGGTCCGGGGAGCTGTTTTTT. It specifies CASSVDGGSGELFF.

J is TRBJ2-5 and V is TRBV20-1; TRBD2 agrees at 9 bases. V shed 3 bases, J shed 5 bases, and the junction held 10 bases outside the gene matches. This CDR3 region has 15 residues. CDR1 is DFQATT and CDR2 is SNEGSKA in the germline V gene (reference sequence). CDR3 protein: CSASNSGGSQETQYF. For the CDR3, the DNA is TGCAGTGCTAGTAACAGCGGGGGGAGCCAGGAGACCCAGTACTTC.

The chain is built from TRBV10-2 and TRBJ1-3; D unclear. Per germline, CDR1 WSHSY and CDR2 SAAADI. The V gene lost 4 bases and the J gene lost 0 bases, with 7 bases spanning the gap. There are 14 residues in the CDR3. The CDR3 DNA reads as TGCGCCAGCAGTGGGGTGGGCTCTGGAAACACCATATATTTT. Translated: CASSGVGSGNTIYF.

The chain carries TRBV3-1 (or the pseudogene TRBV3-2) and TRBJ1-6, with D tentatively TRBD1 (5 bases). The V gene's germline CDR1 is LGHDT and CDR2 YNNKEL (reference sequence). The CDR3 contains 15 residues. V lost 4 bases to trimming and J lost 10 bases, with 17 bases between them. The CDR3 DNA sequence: TGTGCCAGCAGCCTCTTGGGACTGGGAGGGTCACCCCTCCACTTT. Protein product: CASSLLGLGGSPLHF.

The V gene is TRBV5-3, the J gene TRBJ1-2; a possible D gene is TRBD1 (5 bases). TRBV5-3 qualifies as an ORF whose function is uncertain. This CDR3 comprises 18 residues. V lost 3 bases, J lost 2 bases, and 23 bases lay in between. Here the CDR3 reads CARSWGFADSGPNYGYTF. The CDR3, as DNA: TGTGCCAGAAGCTGGGGGTTTGCGGACTCAGGGCCCAACTATGGCTACACCTTC.

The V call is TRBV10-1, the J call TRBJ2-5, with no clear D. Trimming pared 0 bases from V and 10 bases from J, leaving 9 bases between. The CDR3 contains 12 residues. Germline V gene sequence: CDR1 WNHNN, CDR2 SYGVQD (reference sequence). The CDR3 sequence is CASSESHGHQYF. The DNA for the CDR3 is TGCGCCAGCAGTGAGTCTCATGGTCACCAGTACTTC.

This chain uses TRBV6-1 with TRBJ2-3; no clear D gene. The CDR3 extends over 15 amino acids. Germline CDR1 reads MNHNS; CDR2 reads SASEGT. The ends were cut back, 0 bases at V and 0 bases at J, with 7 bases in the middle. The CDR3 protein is CASSEAFPSTDTQYF. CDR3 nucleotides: TGTGCCAGCAGTGAAGCATTCCCTAGCACAGATACGCAGTATTTT.

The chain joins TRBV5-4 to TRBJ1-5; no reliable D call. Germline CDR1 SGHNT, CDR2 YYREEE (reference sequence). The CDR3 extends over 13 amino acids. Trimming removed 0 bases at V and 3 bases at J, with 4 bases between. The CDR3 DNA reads TGTGCCAGCAGCTTGGGGGTCAATCAGCCCCAGCATTTT. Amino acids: CASSLGVNQPQHF.

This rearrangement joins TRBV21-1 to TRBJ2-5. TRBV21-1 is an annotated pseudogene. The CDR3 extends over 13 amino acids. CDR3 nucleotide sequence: TGTGCCAGCAGCAAAGCTATCTGGGAGACCCAGTACTTC. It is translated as CASSKAIWETQYF.

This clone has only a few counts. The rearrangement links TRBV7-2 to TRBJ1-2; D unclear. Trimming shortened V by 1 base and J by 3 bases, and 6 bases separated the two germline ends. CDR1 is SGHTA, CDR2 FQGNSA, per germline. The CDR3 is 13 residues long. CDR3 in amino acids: CASSLGTDYGYTF. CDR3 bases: TGTGCCAGCAGCTTAGGAACAGACTATGGCTACACCTTC.

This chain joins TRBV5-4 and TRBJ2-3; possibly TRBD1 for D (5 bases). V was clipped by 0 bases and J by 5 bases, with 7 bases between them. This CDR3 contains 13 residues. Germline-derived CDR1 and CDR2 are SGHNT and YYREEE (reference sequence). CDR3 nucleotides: TGTGCCAGCAGCTTGGGGGGCAAAGATACGCAGTATTTT. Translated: CASSLGGKDTQYF.